What follows is one T cell receptor beta chain and its context. Its antigen is still unknown. CDR1 and CDR2 from the germline V gene are LGHDT and YNNKEL (reference sequence). The CDR3 consists of 16 residues. Trimming left V 3 bases short and J 5 bases short, with 17 bases between. Clones were sequenced by immunoSEQ multiplex PCR, and TCRdb holds only the in-frame ones, with some missing. The sample carries roughly 100,000 clones, around 90% recorded once. The sample originates from a study of T cell responses to AZD1222 COVID-19 vaccine. Findings of the study overall: Possibly, clonal diversity was underestimated; donors were largely white British and included more females. At study baseline, merely five or six AZD1222 recipients were seropositive.

This specimen consisted of peripheral blood, obtained on day 0 of AZD1222 vaccination. The receptor was isolated from an adult in good health. This rearrangement joins TRBV3-1 (or the pseudogene TRBV3-2) to TRBJ1-5; tentatively, D is TRBD1 (5 bases). The CDR3 bases are TGTGCCAGCAGCCATATAGGGACGGTACTAGATCAGCCCCAGCATTTT. It translates to CASSHIGTVLDQPQHF.